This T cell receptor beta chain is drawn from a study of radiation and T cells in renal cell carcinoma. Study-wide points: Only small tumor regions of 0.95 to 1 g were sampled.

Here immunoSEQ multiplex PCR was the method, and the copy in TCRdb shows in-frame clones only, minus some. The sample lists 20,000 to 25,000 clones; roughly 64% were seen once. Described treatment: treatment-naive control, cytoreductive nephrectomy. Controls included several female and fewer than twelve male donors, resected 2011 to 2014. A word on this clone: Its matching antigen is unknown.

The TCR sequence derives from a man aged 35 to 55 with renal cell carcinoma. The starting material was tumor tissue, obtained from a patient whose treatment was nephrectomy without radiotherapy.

The CDR3 DNA reads TGTGCCAGCAGCCGACAGGGCAACTTTGATTCACCCCTCCACTTT. Translation: CASSRQGNFDSPLHF. V gene TRBV9 combines with J gene TRBJ1-6, with TRBD1 identical over 7 bases. Looked up from germline, CDR1 is SGDLS and CDR2 is YYNGEE. The CDR3 runs to 15 residues. The J segment lost 8 bases and the V segment lost 4 bases, leaving 9 bases of the junction unmatched.